These 3 T cell receptor beta chains were sequenced from one sample in a study of identical twins. MiXCR, applied by TCRdb to the 5' RACE reads, yields one record per CDR3 protein. Of about 220,000 distinct CDR3 sequences in the sample, under 10% were seen once. The same data also contributed to another study, on yellow fever vaccine responses in identical twins.

The specimen sequenced was memory (CD45RO+) T cells sorted from blood. These receptors were collected from a woman between 18 and 29 years old in good health.

This clonotype has more than one count but fewer than ten. The gene calls are TRBV12-3 or TRBV12-4 and TRBJ2-1, with a weak D call TRBD1 (5 bases). CDR3 length equals 13 residues. Trimming stripped 4 bases from V and 7 bases from J, with 11 bases between. CDR3 loop: CASSWWAGNEQFF. CDR3 bases: TGTGCCAGCAGTTGGTGGGCAGGGAATGAGCAGTTCTTC.

The CDR3 here is CAISPRTSQETQYF. CDR3 nucleotides: TGTGCCATCAGTCCCAGGACTAGCCAAGAGACCCAGTACTTC. This chain uses TRBV10-3 with TRBJ2-5; 7 nucleotides agree with TRBD2. Germline loops: CDR1 ENHRY, CDR2 SYGVKD. The CDR3 is 14 amino acids. Germline trimming cut 5 bases from V and 1 base from J; bases unmatched to any gene: 4.

The chain combines TRBV6-1 with TRBJ1-5, with D tentatively TRBD1 (5 bases). The CDR3 extends over 15 amino acids. Germline loops: CDR1 MNHNS, CDR2 SASEGT. The V end was cut by 6 bases, the J end by 2 bases, with 14 bases between. The CDR3 protein is CASSAFAGGNQPQHF. The CDR3 bases are TGTGCCAGCAGCGCCTTTGCGGGGGGCAATCAGCCCCAGCATTTT.